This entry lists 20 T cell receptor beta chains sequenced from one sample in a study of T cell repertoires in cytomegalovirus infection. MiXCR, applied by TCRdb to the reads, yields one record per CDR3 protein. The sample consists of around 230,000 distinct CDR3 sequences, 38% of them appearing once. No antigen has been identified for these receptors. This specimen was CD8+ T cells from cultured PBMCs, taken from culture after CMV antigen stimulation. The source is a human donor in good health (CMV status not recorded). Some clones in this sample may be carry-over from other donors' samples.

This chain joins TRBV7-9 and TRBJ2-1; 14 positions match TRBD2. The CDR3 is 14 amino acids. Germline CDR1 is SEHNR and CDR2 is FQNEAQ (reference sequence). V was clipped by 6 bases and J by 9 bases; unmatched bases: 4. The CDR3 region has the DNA TGTGCCAGCAGGGGACTAGCGGGAGACGTTGAGCAGTTCTTC. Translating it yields CASRGLAGDVEQFF.

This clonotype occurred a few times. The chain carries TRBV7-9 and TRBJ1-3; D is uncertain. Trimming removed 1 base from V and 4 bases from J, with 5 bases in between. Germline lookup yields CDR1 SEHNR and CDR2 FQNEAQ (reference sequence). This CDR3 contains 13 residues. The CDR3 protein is CASSLVWGNTIYF. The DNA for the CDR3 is TGTGCCAGCAGCTTAGTGTGGGGAAACACCATATATTTT.

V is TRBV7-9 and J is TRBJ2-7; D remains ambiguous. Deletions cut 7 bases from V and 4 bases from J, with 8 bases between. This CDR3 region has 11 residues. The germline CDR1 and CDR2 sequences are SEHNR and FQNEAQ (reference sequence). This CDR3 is CASTPQYEQYF. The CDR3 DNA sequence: TGTGCCAGCACCCCCCAGTACGAGCAGTACTTC.

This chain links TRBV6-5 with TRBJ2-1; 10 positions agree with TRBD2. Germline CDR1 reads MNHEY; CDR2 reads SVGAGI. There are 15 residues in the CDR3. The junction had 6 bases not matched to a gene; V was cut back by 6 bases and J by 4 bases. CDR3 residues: CASRATSGRYNEQFF. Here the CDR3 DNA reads TGTGCCAGCAGGGCGACTAGCGGGCGTTACAATGAGCAGTTCTTC.

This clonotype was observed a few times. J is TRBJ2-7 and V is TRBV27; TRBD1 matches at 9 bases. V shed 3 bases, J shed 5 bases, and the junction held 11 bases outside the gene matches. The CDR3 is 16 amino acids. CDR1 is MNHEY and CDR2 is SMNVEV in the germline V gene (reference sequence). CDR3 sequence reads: CASSFNHRDRVNEQYF. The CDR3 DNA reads TGTGCCAGCAGTTTTAACCACCGGGACAGGGTAAACGAGCAGTACTTC.

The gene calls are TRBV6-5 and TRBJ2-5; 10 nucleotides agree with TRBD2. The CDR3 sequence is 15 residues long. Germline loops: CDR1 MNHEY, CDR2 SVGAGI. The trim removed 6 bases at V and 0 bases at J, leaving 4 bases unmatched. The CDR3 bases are TGTGCCAGCAGAACGGGACTAGCGAACCAAGAGACCCAGTACTTC. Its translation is CASRTGLANQETQYF.

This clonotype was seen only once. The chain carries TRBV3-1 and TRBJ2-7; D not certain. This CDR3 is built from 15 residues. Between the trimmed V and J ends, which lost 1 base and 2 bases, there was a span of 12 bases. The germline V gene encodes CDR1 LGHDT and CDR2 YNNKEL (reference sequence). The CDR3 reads CASSQGAKIAYEQYF. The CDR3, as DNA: TGTGCCAGCAGCCAAGGGGCAAAAATCGCCTACGAGCAGTACTTC.

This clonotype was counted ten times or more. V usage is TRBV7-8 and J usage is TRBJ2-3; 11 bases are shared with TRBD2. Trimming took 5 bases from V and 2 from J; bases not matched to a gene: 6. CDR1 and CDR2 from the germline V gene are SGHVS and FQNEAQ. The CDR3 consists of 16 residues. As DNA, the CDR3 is TGTGCCAGCAGCCCCCTGGGACTAGCGGACACAGATACGCAGTATTTT. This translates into CASSPLGLADTDTQYF.

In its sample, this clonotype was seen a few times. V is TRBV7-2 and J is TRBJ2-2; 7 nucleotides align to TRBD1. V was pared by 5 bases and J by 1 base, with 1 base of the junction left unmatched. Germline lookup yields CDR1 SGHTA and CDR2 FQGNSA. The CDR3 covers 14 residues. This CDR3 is CASSRTGNTGELFF. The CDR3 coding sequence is TGTGCCAGCAGCCGGACAGGGAACACCGGGGAGCTGTTTTTT.

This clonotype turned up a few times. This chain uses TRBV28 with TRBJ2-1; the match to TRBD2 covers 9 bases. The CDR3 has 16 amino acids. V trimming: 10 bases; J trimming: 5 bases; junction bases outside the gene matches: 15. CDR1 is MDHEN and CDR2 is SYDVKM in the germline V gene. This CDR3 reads CATVGIAGDLNNEQFF. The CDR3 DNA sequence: TGTGCCACGGTAGGAATAGCGGGAGATCTTAACAATGAGCAGTTCTTC.

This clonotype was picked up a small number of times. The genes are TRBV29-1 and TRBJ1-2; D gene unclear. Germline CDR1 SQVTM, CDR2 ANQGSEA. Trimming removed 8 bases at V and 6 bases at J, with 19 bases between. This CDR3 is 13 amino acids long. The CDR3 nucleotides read TGCAGCTTCTCTACGGCCCGTCGCAATGGCTACACCTTC. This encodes CSFSTARRNGYTF.

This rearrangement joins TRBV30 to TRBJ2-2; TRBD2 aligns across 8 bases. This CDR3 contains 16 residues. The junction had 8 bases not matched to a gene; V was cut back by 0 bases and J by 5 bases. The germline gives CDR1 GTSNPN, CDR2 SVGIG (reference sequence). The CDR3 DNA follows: TGTGCCTGGAGTGTACTAGCGGACCCTAGGACCGGGGAGCTGTTTTTT. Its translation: CAWSVLADPRTGELFF.

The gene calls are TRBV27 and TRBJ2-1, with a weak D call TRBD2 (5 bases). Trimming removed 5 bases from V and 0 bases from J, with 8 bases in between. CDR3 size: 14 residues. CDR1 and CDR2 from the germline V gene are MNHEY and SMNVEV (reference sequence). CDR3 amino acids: CASSDRGSYNEQFF. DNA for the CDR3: TGTGCCAGCAGTGACCGGGGCTCCTACAATGAGCAGTTCTTC.

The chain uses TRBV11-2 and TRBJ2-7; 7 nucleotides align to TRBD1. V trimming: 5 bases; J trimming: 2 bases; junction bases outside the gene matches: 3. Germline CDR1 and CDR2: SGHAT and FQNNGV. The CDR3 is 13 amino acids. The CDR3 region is CASSIQGAYEQYF. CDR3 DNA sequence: TGTGCCAGCAGCATCCAGGGGGCCTACGAGCAGTACTTC.

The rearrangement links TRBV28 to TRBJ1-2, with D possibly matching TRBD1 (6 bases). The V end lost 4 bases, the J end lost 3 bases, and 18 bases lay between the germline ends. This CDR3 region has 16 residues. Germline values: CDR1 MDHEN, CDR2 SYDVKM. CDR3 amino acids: CASSSIPRGADYGYTF. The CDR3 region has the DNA TGTGCCAGCAGTTCCATACCCCGGGGGGCAGACTATGGCTACACCTTC.

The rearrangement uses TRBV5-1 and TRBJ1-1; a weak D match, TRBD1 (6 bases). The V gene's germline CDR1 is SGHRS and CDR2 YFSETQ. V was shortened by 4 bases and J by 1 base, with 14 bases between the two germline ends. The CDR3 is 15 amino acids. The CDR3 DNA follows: TGCGCCAGCAGCACAAAGGGGGGCCCGAACACTGAAGCTTTCTTT. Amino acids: CASSTKGGPNTEAFF.

The CDR3 coding sequence is TGTGCCAGCAGCCCCATCGGGGTAGCAAACTATGGCTACACCTTC. It is translated as CASSPIGVANYGYTF. This chain connects TRBV14 to TRBJ1-2; no definite D call. CDR3 size: 15 residues. CDR1 is SGHDN and CDR2 is FVKESK in the germline V gene. Trimming pared 4 bases from V and 2 bases from J, leaving 14 bases between.

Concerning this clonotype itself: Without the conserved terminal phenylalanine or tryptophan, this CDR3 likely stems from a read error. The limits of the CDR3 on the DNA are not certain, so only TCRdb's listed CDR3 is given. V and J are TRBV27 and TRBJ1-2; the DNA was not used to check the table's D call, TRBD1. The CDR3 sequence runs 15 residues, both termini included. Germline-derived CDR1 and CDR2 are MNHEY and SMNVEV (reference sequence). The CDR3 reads CASSSNRGHNYCYTL.

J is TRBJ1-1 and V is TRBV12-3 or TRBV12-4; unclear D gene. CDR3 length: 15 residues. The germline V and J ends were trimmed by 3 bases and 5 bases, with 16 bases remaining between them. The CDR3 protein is CASSFQWSGVTEAFF. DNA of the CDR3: TGTGCCAGCAGTTTTCAGTGGTCCGGGGTGACTGAAGCTTTCTTT.

The CDR3 sequence: CASSVWNRWPYGYTF. In DNA, the CDR3 is TGTGCCAGCAGCGTCTGGAACAGGTGGCCCTATGGCTACACCTTC. The V gene is TRBV2, the J gene TRBJ1-2; a possible D gene is TRBD1 (5 bases). V was pared by 6 bases and J by 4 bases, with 18 bases between. Germline lookup yields CDR1 SNHLY and CDR2 FYNNEI. The CDR3 is 15 amino acids. The variable domain in full, completed from reference TRBV2 and TRBJ1-2, reads EPEVTQTPSHQVTQMGQEVILRCVPISNHLYFYWYRQILGQKVEFLVSFYNNEISEKSEIFDDQFSVERPDGSNFTLKIRSTKLEDSAMYFCASSVWNRWPYGYTFGSGTRLTVV.